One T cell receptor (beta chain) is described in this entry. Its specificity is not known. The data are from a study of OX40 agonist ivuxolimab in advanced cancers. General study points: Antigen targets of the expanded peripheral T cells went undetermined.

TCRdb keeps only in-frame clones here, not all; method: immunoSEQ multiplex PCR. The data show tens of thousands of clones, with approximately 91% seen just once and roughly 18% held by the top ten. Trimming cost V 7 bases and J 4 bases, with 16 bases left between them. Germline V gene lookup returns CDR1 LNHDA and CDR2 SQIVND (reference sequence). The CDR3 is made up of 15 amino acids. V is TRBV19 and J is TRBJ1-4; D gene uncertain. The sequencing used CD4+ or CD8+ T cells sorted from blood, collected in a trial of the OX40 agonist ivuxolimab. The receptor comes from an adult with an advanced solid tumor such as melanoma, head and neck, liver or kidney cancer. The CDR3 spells CASTSPWVINEKLFF. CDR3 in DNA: TGTGCCAGTACCTCGCCGTGGGTGATTAATGAAAAACTGTTTTTT. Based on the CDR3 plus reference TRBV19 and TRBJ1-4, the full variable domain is DGGITQSPKYLFRKEGQNVTLSCEQNLNHDAMYWYRQDPGQGLRLIYYSQIVNDFQKGDIAEGYSVSREKKESFPLTVTSAQKNPTAFYLCASTSPWVINEKLFFGSGTQLSVL.